Detailed here is one T cell receptor (beta chain). Clones were read by immunoSEQ multiplex PCR, and TCRdb kept only the in-frame ones, dropping some. This table holds over 25,000 clones, roughly 89% found once. The sample comes from a study of T cell changes during pregnancy in multiple sclerosis. V was cut by 3 bases and J by 7 bases, with 22 bases left in between. Germline V gene sequence: CDR1 SGHDT, CDR2 YYEEEE. The CDR3 length is 16 residues. The sequenced sample was CD8+ T cells from peripheral blood mononuclear cells, obtained in the second trimester of pregnancy. The rearrangement joins TRBV5-6 to TRBJ1-2; D is ambiguous. This receptor was identified in a female donor in good health, enrolled as a control in a pregnancy study. The CDR3 DNA reads TGTGCCAGCAGCTCAAGCGATTTCGGGGAGTTTTTTGGCTACACCTTC. Its protein is CASSSSDFGEFFGYTF.